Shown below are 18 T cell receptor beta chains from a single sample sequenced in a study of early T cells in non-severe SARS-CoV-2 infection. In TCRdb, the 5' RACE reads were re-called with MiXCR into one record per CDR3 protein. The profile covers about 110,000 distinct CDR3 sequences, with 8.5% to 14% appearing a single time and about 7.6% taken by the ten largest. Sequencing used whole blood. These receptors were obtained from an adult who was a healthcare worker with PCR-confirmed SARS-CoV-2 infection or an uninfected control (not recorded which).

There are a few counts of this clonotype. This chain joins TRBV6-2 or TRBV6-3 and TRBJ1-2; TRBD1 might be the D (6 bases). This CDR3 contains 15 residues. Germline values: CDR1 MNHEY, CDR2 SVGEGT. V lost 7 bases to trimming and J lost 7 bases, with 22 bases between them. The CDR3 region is CASTAAGTPFRGYTF. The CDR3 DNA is TGTGCCAGCACCGCAGCCGGGACACCCTTCCGTGGCTACACCTTC.

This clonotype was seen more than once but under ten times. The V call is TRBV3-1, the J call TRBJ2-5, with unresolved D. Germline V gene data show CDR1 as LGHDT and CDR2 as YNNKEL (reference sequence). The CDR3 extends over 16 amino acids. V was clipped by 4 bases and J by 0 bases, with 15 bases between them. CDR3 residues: CASSPVHGPDQETQYF. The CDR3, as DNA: TGTGCCAGCAGCCCAGTTCATGGCCCCGACCAAGAGACCCAGTACTTC.

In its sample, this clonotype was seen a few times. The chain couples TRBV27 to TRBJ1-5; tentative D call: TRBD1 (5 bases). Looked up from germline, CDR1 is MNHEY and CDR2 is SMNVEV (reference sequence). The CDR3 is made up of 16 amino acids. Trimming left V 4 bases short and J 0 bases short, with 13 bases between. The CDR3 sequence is CASSSGRPYSNQPQHF. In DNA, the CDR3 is TGTGCCAGCAGTTCGGGACGTCCCTATAGCAATCAGCCCCAGCATTTT.

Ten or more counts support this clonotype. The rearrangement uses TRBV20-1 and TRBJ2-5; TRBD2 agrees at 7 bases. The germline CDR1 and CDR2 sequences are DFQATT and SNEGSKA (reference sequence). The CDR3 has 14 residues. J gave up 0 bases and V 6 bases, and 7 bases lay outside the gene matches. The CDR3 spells CSASSGYYQETQYF. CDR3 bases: TGCAGTGCCAGTAGCGGGTATTACCAAGAGACCCAGTACTTC.

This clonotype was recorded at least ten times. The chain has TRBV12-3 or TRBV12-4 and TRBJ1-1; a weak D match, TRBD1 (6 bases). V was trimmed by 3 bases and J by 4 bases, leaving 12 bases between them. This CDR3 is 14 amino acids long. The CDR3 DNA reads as TGTGCCAGCAGTTTCGGGGGCGCAGGCACTGAAGCTTTCTTT. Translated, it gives CASSFGGAGTEAFF.

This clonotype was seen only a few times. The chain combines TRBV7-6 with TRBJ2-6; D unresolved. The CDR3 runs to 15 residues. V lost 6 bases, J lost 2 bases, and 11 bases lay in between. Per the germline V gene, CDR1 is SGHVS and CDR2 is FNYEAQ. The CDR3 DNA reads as TGTGCCAGCAGTCAAGGCCCAGCTGGGGCCAACGTCCTGACTTTC. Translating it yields CASSQGPAGANVLTF.

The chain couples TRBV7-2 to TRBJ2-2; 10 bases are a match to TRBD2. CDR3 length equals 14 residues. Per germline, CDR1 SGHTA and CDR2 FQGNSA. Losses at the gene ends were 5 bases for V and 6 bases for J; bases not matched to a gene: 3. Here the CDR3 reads CASSTTSGSGELFF. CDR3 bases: TGTGCCAGCAGCACGACTAGCGGGTCCGGGGAGCTGTTTTTT.

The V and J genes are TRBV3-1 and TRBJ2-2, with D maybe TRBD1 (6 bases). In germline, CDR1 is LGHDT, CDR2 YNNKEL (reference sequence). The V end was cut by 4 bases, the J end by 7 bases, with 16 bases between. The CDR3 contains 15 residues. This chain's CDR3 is CASSLSAGAIGELFF. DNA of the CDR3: TGTGCCAGCAGCCTCTCAGCAGGGGCGATCGGGGAGCTGTTTTTT.

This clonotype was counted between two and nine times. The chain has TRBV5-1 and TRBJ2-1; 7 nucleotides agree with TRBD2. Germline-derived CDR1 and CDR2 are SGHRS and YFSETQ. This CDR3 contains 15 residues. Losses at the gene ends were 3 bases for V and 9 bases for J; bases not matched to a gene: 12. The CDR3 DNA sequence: TGCGCCAGCAGCTCCGAAAGCGGGATGTATGGTGAGCAGTTCTTC. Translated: CASSSESGMYGEQFF.

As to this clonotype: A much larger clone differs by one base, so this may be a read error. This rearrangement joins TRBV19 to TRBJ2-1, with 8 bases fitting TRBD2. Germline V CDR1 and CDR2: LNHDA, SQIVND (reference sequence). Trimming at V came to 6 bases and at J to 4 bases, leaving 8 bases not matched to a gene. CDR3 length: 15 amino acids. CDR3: CASRPTGTSYNEQFF. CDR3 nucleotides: TGTGCCAGTAGACCAACCGGGACTAGTTACAATGAGCAGTTCTTC. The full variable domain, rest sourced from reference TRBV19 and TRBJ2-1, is DGGITQSPKYLFRKEGQNVTLSCEQNLNHDAMYWYRQDPGQGLRLIYYSQIVNDFQKGDIAEGYSVSREKKESFPLTVTSAQKNPTAFYLCASRPTGTSYNEQFFGPGTRLTVL.

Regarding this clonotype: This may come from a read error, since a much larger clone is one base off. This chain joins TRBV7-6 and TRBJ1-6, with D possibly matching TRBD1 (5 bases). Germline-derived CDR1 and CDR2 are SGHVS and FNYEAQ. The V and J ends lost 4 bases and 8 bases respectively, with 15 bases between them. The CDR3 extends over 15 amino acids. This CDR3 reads CASSSTGLADSPLHF. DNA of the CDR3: TGTGCCAGCAGCTCGACGGGACTCGCGGATTCACCCCTCCACTTT.

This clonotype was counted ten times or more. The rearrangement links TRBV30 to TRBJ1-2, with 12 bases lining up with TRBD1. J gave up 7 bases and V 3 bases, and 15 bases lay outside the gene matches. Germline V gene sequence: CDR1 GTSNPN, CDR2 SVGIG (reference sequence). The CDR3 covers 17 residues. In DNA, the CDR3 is TGTGCCTGGAGAGGGACAGGGGGCGAGCTCCAGTTACGTGGCTACACCTTC. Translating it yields CAWRGTGGELQLRGYTF. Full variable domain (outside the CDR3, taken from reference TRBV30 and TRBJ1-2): SQTIHQWPATLVQPVGSPLSLECTVEGTSNPNLYWYRQAAGRGLQLLFYSVGIGQISSEVPQNLSASRPQDRQFILSSKKLLLSDSGFYLCAWRGTGGELQLRGYTFGSGTRLTVV.

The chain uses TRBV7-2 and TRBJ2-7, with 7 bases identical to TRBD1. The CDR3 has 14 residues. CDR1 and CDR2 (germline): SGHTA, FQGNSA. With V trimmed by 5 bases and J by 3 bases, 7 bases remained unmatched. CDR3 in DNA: TGTGCCAGCAGCCCGGGACAGCACTTCTACGAGCAGTACTTC. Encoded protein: CASSPGQHFYEQYF.

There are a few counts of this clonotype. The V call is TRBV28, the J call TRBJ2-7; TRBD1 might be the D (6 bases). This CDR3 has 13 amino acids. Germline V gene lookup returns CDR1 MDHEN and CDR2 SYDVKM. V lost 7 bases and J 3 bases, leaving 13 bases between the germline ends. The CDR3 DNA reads TGTGCCAGCACCGGGACAATAGTCTACGAGCAGTACTTC. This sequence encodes CASTGTIVYEQYF.

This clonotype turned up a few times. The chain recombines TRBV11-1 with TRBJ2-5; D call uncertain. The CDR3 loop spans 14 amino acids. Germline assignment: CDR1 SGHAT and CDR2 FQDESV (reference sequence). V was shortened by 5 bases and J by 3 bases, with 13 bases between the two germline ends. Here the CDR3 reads CASSPRWEKETQYF. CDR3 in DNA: TGTGCCAGCAGCCCTCGGTGGGAAAAAGAGACCCAGTACTTC.

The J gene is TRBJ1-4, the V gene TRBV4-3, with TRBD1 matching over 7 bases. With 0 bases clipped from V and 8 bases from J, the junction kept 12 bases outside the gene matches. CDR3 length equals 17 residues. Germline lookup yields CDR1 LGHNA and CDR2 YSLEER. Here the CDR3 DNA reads TGCGCCAGCAGCCAAGATAGGGAAACAGGGGCGGGAGAAAAACTGTTTTTT. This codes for CASSQDRETGAGEKLFF.

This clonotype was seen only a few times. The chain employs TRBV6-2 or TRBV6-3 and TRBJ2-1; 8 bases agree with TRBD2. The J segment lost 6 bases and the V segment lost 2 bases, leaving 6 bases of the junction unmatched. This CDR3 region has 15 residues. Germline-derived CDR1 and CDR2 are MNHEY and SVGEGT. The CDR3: CASSYGTSCCNEQFF. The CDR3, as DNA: TGTGCCAGCAGTTACGGGACTAGTTGCTGCAATGAGCAGTTCTTC.

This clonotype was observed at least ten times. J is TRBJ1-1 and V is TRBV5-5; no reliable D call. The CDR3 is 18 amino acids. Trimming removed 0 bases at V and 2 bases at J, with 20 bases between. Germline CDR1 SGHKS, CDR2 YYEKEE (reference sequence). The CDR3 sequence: CASSLGVRQETINTEAFF. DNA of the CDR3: TGTGCCAGCAGCTTGGGCGTTCGCCAGGAGACAATAAACACTGAAGCTTTCTTT.